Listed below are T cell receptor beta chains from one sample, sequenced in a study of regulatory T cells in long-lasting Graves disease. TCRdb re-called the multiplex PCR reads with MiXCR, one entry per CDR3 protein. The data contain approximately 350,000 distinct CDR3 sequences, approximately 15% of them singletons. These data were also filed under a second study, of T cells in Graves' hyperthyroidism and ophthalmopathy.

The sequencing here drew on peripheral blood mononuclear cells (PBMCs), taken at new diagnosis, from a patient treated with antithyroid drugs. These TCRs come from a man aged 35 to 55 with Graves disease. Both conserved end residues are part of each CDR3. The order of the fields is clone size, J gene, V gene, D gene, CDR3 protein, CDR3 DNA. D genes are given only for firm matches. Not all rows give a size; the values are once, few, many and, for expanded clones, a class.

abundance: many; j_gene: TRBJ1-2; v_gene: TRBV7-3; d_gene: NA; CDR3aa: CASSPVGGLYGYTF; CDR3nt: TGTGCCAGCAGCCCCGTCGGAGGACTCTATGGCTACACCTTC
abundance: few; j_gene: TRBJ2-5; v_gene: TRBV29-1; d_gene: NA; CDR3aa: CSVADFQETQYF; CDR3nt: TGCAGCGTGGCGGACTTTCAAGAGACCCAGTACTTC
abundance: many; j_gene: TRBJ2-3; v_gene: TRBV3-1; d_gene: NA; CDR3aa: CASRGSETRFSDTQYF; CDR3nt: TGTGCCAGCAGGGGGAGCGAGACCCGGTTTTCAGATACGCAGTATTTT
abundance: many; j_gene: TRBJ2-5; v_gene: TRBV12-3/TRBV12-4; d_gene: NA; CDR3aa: CASTITGSFETQYF; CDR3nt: TGTGCCAGCACCATAACAGGGTCCTTCGAGACCCAGTACTTC
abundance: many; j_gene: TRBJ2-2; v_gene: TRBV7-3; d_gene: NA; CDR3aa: CASSPPGNTGELFF; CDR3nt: TGTGCCAGCAGCCCCCCCGGGAACACCGGGGAGCTGTTTTTT
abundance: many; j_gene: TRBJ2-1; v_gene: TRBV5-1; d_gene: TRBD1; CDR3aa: CASSSQTGGDEQFF; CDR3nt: TGCGCCAGCAGCTCGCAGACAGGGGGGGATGAGCAGTTCTTC
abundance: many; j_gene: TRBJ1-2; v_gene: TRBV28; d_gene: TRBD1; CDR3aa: CASSDRVRGNGYTF; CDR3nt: TGTGCCAGCAGTGACCGAGTCAGGGGGAATGGCTACACCTTC
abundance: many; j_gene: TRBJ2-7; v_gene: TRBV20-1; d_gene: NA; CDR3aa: CSARTGDYEQYF; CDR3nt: TGCAGTGCTAGAACCGGGGACTACGAGCAGTACTTC
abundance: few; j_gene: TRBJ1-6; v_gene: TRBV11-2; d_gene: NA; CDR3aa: CASSLVDWGRPYNSPLHF; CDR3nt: TGTGCCAGCAGCTTAGTAGATTGGGGGCGCCCCTATAATTCACCCCTCCACTTT
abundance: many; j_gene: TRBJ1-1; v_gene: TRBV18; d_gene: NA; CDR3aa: CASSPQMGQGETNTEAFF; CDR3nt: TGTGCCAGCTCACCACAAATGGGGCAGGGCGAGACGAACACTGAAGCTTTCTTT
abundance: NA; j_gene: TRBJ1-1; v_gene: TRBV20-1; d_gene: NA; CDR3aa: CSASYRPNTEAFF; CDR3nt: TGCAGTGCTAGTTACCGGCCGAACACTGAAGCTTTCTTT
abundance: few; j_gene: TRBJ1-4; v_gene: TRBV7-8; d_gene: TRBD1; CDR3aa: CASSFSGWQGGEKLFF; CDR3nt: TGTGCCAGCAGCTTCAGCGGCTGGCAGGGGGGCGAAAAACTGTTTTTT
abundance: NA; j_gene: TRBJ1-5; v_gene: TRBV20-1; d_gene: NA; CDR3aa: CSAIGHGRGNQPQHF; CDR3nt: TGCAGTGCAATCGGACATGGGAGGGGCAATCAGCCCCAGCATTTT
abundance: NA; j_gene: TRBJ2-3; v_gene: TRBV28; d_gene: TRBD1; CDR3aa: CASYRTGAFRTDTQYF; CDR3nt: TGTGCCAGTTACAGGACAGGGGCGTTTCGTACAGATACGCAGTATTTT
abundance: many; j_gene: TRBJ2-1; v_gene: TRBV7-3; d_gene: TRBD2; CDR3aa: CASSSRVAGGPNEQFF; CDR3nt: TGTGCCAGCAGCTCCCGTGTAGCGGGGGGGCCTAATGAGCAGTTCTTC
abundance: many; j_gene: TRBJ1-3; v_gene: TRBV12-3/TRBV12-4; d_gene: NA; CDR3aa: CASSWGHSTGNTIYF; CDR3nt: TGTGCCAGCAGTTGGGGTCACTCGACTGGAAACACCATATATTTT
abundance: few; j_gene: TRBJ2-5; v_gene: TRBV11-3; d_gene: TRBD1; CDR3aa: CASSPGQGAQETQYF; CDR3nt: TGTGCCAGCAGCCCAGGACAGGGGGCACAAGAGACCCAGTACTTC
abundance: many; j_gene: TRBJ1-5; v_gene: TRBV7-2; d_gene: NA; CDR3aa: CASSSGPWQPQHF; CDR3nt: TGTGCCAGCAGCTCGGGACCCTGGCAGCCCCAGCATTTT
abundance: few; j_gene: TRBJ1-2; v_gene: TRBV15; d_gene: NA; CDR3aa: CATSPMQGPLGYGYTF; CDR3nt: TGTGCCACCAGCCCCATGCAGGGCCCCCTGGGCTATGGCTACACCTTC
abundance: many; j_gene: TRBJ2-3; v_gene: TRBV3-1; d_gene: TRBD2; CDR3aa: CASSRASGGAGDTQYF; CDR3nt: TGTGCCAGCAGCCGTGCTAGCGGGGGGGCCGGGGATACGCAGTATTTT
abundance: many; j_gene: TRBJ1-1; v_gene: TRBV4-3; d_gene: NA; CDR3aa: CASSQEPTGNTEAFF; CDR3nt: TGCGCCAGCAGCCAAGAACCTACAGGGAACACTGAAGCTTTCTTT
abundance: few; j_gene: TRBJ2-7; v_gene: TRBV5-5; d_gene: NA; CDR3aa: CASSWSRVYEQYF; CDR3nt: TGTGCCAGCAGTTGGTCCAGGGTCTACGAGCAGTACTTC
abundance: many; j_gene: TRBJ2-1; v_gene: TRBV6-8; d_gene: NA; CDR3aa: CASSYSPSQPKTGEQFF; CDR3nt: TGTGCCAGCAGTTACTCACCTTCCCAGCCTAAAACGGGTGAGCAGTTCTTC
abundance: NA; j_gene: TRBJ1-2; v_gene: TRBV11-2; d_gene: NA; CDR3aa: CASGGGVYGYTF; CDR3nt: TGTGCCAGCGGGGGGGGCGTCTATGGCTACACCTTC
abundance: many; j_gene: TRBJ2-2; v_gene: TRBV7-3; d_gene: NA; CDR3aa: CASSFSRGTGELFF; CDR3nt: TGTGCCAGCAGCTTCTCTAGGGGCACCGGGGAGCTGTTTTTT
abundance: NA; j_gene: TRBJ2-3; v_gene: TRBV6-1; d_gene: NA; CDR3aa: CAIRGTDTQYF; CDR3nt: TGTGCCATCCGGGGCACAGATACGCAGTATTTT
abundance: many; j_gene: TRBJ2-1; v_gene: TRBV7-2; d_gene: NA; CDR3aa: CASSLRSRATPNEQFF; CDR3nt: TGTGCCAGCAGCTTAAGGAGTCGAGCTACACCTAATGAGCAGTTCTTC
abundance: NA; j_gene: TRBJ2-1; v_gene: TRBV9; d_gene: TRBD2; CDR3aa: CASSFRTSGAVFF; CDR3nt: TGTGCCAGCAGCTTCCGGACTAGCGGTGCGGTGTTCTTC
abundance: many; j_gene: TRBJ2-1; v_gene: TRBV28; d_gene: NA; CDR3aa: CASSWVLGDEQFF; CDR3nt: TGTGCCAGCAGTTGGGTCCTCGGAGATGAGCAGTTCTTC
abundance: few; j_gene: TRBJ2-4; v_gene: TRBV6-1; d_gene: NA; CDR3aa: CASGYTGRMQFIQYF; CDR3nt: TGTGCCAGCGGTTACACAGGGAGGATGCAATTCATTCAGTACTTC
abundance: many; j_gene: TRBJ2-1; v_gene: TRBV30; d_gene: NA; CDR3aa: CAWSVFLGGSYNEQFF; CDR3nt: TGTGCCTGGAGTGTATTTCTTGGGGGGTCCTACAATGAGCAGTTCTTC
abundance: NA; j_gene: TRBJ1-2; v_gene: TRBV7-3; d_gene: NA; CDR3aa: CASSLIGGYTF; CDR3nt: TGTGCCAGCAGCTTAATCGGCGGCTACACCTTC
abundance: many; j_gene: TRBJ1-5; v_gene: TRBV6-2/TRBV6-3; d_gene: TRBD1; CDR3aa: CASRRQGRGWQPQHF; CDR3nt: TGTGCCAGCAGGCGACAGGGAAGGGGATGGCAGCCCCAGCATTTT
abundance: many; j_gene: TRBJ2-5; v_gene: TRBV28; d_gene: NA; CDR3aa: CASSLVYKQETQYF; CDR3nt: TGTGCCAGCAGTTTAGTGTACAAGCAAGAGACCCAGTACTTC
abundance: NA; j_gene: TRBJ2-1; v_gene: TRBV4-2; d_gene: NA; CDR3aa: CASSQGTGVDEQFF; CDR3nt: TGTGCCAGCAGCCAAGGCACGGGGGTGGATGAGCAGTTCTTC
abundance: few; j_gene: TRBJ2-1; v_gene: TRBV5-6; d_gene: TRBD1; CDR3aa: CASSRPGQHNEQFF; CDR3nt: TGTGCCAGCAGTAGACCGGGACAGCACAATGAGCAGTTCTTC
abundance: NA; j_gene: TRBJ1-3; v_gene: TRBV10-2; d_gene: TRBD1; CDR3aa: CASSVGRGPGNTIYF; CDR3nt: TGCGCCAGCAGTGTAGGCAGGGGGCCTGGAAACACCATATATTTT
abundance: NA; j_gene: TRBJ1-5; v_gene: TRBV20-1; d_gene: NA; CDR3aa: CSAREDPGKPQHF; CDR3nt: TGCAGTGCTAGAGAGGATCCGGGCAAGCCCCAGCATTTT
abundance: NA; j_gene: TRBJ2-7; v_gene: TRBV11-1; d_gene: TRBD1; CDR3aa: CASSPGTVDEQYF; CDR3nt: TGTGCCAGCAGCCCCGGGACAGTTGACGAGCAGTACTTC
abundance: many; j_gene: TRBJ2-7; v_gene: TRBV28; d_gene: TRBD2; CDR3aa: CASSLAVRGGAWQYF; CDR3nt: TGTGCCAGCAGTTTGGCGGTGCGGGGGGGCGCGTGGCAGTACTTC
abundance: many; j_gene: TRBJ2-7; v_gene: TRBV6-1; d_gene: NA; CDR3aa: CASSAPDGEQYF; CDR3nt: TGTGCCAGCAGTGCTCCGGACGGCGAGCAGTACTTC
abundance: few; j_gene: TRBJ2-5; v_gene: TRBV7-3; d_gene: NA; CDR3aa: CASSPSPGLVEYF; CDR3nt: TGTGCCAGCAGCCCATCCCCGGGACTCGTAGAGTACTTC
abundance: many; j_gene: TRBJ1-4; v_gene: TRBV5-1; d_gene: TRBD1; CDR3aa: CASSRDRAEKLFF; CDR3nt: TGTGCCAGCAGCCGCGACAGGGCGGAAAAACTGTTTTTT
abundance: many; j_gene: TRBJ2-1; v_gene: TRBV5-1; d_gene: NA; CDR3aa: CASRRRQVSYNEQFF; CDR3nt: TGCGCCAGCAGGCGGCGACAGGTTTCCTACAATGAGCAGTTCTTC
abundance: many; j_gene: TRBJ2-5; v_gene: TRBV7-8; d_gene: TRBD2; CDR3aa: CASSLGLAGVETQYF; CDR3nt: TGTGCCAGCAGCCTGGGACTAGCGGGGGTAGAGACCCAGTACTTC
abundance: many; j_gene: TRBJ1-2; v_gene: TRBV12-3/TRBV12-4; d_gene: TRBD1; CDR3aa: CASSPWTGGSNYGYTF; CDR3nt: TGTGCCAGCAGTCCATGGACAGGGGGGTCTAACTATGGCTACACCTTC
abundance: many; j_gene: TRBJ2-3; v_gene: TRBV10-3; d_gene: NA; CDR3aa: CAIGTRGGGEGTDTQYF; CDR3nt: TGTGCCATCGGGACCCGAGGCGGGGGCGAAGGCACAGATACGCAGTATTTT